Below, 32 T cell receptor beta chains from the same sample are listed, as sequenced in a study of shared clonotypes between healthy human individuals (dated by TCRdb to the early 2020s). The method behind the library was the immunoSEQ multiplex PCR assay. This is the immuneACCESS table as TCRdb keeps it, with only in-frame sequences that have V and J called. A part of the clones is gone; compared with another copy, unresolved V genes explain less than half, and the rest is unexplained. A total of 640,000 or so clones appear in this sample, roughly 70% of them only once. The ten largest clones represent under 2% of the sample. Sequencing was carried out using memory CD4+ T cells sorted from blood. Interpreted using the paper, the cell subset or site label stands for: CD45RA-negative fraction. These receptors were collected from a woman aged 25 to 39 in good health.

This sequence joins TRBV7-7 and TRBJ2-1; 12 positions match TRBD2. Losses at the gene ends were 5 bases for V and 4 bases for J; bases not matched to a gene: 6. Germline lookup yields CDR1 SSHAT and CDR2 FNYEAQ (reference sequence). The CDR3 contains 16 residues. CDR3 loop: CASSRLGLAGYNEQFF. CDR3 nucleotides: TGTGCCAGCAGCCGGCTAGGACTAGCGGGATACAATGAGCAGTTCTTC.

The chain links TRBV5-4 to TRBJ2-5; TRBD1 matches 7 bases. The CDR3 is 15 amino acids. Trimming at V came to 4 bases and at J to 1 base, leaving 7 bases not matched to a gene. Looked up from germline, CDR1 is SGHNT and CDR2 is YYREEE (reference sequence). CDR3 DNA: TGTGCCAGCAGCGCCGTTGGGACAGTCCAAGAGACCCAGTACTTC. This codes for CASSAVGTVQETQYF.

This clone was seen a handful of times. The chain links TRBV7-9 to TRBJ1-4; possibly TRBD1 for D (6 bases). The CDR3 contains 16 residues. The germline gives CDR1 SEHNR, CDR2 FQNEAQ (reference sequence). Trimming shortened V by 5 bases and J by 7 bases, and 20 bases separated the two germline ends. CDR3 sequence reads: CASSLGGAGDGEKLFF. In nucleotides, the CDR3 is TGTGCCAGCAGCCTTGGGGGCGCCGGGGATGGTGAAAAACTGTTTTTT.

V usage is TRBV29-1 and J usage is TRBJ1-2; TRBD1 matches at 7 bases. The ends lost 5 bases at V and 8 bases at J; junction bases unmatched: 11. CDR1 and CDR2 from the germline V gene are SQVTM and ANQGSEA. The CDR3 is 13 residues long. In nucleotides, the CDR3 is TGCAGCGTTAACGACAGGGAAGGCTACGGCTACACCTTC. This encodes CSVNDREGYGYTF.

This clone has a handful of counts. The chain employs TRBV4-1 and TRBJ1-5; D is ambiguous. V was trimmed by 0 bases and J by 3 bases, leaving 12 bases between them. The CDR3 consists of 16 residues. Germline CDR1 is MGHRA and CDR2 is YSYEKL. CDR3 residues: CASSQDFPRPNQPQHF. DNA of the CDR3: TGCGCCAGCAGCCAAGATTTCCCCAGACCCAATCAGCCCCAGCATTTT.

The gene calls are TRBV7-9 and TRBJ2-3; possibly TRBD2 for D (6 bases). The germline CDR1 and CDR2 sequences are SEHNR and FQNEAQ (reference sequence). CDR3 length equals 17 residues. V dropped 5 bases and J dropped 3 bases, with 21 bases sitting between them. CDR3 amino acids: CASSPRRLASVTDTQYF. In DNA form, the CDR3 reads TGTGCCAGCAGCCCCCGCCGCCTAGCGTCTGTGACAGATACGCAGTATTTT.

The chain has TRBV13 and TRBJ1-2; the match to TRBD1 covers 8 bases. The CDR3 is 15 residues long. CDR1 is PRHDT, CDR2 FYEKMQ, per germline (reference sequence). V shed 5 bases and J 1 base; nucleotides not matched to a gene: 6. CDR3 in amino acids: CASSLWDRRNYGYTF. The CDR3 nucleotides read TGTGCCAGCAGCCTATGGGACAGGCGTAACTATGGCTACACCTTC.

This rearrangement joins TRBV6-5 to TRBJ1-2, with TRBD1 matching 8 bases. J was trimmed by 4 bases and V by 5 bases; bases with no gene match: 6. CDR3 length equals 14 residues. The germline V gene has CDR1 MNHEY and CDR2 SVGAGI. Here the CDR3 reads CASSIQGGRYGYTF. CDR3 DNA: TGTGCCAGCAGTATACAGGGGGGCCGCTATGGCTACACCTTC.

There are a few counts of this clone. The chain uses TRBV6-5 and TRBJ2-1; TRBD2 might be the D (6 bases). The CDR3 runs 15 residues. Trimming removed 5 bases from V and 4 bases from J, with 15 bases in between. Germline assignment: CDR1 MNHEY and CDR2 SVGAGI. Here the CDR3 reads CASSPRGSGYNEQFF. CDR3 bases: TGTGCCAGCAGTCCCCGGGGTAGCGGTTACAATGAGCAGTTCTTC.

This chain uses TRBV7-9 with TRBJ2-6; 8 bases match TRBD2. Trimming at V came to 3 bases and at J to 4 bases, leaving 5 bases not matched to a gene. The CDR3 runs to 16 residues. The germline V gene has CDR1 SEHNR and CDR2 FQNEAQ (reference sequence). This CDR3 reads CASSLAGGTGANVLTF. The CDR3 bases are TGTGCCAGCAGCTTGGCGGGAGGTACCGGGGCCAACGTCCTGACTTTC.

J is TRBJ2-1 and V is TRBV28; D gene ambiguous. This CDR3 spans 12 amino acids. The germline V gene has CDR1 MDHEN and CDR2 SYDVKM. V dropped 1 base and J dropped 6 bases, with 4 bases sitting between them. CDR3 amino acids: CASSLYPNEQFF. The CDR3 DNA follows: TGTGCCAGCAGTTTATACCCCAATGAGCAGTTCTTC.

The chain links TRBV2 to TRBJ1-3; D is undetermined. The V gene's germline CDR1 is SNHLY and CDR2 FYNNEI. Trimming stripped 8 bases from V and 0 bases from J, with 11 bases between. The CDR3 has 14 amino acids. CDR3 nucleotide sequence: TGTGCCAGCGCAAGGGCTAACTCTGGAAACACCATATATTTT. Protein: CASARANSGNTIYF. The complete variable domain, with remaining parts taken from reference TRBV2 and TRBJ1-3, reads EPEVTQTPSHQVTQMGQEVILRCVPISNHLYFYWYRQILGQKVEFLVSFYNNEISEKSEIFDDQFSVERPDGSNFTLKIRSTKLEDSAMYFCASARANSGNTIYFGEGSWLTVV.

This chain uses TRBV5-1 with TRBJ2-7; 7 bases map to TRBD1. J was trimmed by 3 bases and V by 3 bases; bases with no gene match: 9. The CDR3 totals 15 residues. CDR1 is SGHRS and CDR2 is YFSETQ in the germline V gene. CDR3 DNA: TGCGCCAGCAGCTCCCAACCGGGACAGTACTACGAGCAGTACTTC. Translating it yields CASSSQPGQYYEQYF.

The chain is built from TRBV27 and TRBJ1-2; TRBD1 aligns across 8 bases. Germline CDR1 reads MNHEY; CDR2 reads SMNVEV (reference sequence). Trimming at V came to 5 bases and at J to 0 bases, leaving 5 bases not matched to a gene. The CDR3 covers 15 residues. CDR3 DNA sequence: TGTGCCAGCAGTAAATCGGACAGGGCTAACTATGGCTACACCTTC. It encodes CASSKSDRANYGYTF.

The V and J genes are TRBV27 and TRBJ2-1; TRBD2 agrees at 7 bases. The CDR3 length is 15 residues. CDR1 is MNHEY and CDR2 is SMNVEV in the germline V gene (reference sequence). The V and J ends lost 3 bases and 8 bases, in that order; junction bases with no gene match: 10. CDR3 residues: CASSLRREKRDEQFF. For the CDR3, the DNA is TGTGCCAGCAGTTTGCGGCGGGAGAAGCGGGATGAGCAGTTCTTC.

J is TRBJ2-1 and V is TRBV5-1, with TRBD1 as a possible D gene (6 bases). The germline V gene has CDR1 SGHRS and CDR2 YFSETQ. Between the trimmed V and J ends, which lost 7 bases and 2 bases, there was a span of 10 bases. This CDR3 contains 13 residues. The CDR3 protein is CASRRDTYNEQFF. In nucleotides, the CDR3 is TGCGCCAGCCGCCGGGACACCTACAATGAGCAGTTCTTC.

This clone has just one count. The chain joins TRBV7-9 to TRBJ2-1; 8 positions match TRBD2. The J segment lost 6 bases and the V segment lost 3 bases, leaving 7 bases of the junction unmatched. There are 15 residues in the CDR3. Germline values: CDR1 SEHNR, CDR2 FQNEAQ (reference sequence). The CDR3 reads CASSFPGLVRNEQFF. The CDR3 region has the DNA TGTGCCAGCAGCTTTCCGGGACTAGTTCGCAATGAGCAGTTCTTC. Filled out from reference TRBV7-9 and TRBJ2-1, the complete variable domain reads DTGVSQNPRHKITKRGQNVTFRCDPISEHNRLYWYRQTLGQGPEFLTYFQNEAQLEKSRLLSDRFSAERPKGSFSTLEIQRTEQGDSAMYLCASSFPGLVRNEQFFGPGTRLTVL.

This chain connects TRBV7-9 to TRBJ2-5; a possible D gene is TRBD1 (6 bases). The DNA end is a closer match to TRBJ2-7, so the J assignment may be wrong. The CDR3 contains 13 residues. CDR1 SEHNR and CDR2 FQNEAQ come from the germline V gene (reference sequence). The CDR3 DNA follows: TGTGCCAGCAGCTACATACAGGGCTACGAGCAGTACTTC. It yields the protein CASSYIQGYEQYF.

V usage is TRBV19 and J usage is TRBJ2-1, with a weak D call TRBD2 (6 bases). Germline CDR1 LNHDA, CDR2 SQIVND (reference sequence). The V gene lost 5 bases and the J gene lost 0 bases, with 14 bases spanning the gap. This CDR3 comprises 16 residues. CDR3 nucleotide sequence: TGTGCCAGTAGTGCCCTACTAGCCCTCTCCTACAATGAGCAGTTCTTC. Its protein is CASSALLALSYNEQFF.

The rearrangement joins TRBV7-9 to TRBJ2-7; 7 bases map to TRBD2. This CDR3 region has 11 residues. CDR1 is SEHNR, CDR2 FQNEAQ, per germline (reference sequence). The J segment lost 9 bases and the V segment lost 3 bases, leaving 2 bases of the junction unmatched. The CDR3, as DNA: TGTGCCAGCAGCTTCGGGAGGCGGCAGTACTTC. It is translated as CASSFGRRQYF.

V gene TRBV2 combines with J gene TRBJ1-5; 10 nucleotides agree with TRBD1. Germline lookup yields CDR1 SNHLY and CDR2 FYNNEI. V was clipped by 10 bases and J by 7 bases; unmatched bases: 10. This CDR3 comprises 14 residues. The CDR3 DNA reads TGTGCCACCACAGGGACAGGGGTAACGCAGCCCCAGCATTTT. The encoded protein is CATTGTGVTQPQHF.

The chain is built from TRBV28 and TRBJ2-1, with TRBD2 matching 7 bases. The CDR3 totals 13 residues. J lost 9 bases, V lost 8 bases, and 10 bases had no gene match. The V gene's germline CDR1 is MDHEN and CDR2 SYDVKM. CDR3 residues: CASYESGTTEQFF. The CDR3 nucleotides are TGTGCCAGCTATGAGAGCGGGACTACTGAGCAGTTCTTC.

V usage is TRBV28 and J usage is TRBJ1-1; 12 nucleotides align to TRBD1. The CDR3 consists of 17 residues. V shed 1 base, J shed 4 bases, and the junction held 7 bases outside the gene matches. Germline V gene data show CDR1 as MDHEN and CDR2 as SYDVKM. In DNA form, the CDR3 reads TGTGCCAGCAGTTTATCCCTGGGACAGGGGGCCGTCACTGAAGCTTTCTTT. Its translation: CASSLSLGQGAVTEAFF. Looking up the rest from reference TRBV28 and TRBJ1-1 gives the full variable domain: DVKVTQSSRYLVKRTGEKVFLECVQDMDHENMFWYRQDPGLGLRLIYFSYDVKMKEKGDIPEGYSVSREKKERFSLILESASTNQTSMYLCASSLSLGQGAVTEAFFGQGTRLTVV.

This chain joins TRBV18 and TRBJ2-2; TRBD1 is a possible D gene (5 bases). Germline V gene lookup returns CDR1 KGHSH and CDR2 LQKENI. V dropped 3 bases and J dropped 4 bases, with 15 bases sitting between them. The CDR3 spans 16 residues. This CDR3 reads CASSPFPTGGTGELFF. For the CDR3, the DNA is TGTGCCAGCTCACCTTTTCCCACAGGCGGCACCGGGGAGCTGTTTTTT.

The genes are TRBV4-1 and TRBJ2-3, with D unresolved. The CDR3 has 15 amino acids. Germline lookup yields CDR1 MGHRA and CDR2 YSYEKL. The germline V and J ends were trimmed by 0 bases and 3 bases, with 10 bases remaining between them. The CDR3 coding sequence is TGCGCCAGCAGCCAAGATCCCGGACGTACAGATACGCAGTATTTT. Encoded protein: CASSQDPGRTDTQYF.

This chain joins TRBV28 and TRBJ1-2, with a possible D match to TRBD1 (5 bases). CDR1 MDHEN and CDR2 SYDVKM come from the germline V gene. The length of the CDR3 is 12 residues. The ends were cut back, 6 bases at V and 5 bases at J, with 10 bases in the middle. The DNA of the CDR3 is TGTGCCAGCAGCGGGACCATATATGGCTACACCTTC. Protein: CASSGTIYGYTF.

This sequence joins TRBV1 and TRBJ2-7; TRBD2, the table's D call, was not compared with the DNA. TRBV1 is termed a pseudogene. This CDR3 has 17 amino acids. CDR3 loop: CTSSQGSRLSFSYEQYF. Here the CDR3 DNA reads TGCACCAGCAGCCAAGGTTCGAGACTATCCTTCTCCTACGAGCAGTACTTC.

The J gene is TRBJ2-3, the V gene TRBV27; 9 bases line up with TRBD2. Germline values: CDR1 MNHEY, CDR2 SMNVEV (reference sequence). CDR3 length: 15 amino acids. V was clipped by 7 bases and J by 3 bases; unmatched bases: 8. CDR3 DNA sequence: TGTGCCAGCACCCCGACTAGCGGCCGGACAGATACGCAGTATTTT. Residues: CASTPTSGRTDTQYF.

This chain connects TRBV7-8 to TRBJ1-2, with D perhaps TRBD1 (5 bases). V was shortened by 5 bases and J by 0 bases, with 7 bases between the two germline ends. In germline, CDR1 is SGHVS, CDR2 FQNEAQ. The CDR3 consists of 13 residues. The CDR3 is CASSPGPNYGYTF. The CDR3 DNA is TGTGCCAGCAGCCCGGGACCTAACTATGGCTACACCTTC.

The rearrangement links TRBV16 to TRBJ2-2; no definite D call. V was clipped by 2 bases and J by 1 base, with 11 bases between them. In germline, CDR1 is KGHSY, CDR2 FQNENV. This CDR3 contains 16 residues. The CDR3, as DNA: TGTGCCAGCAGCCAAGCCGCGGTTGAGAACACCGGGGAGCTGTTTTTT. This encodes CASSQAAVENTGELFF.

The chain's CDR3 is CASSSPQGATDTQYF. The CDR3, as DNA: TGTGCCAGCAGTTCCCCACAGGGGGCCACAGATACGCAGTATTTT. The chain couples TRBV28 to TRBJ2-3; 9 bases are a match to TRBD1. CDR3 length: 15 residues. Germline CDR1 is MDHEN and CDR2 is SYDVKM. The ends lost 4 bases at V and 2 bases at J; junction bases unmatched: 4.

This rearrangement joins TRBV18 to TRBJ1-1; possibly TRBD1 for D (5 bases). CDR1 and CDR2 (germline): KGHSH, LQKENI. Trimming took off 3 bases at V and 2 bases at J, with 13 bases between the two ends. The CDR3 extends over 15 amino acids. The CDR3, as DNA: TGTGCCAGCTCACCCTCTCAGGGTAGCAACACTGAAGCTTTCTTT. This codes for CASSPSQGSNTEAFF.